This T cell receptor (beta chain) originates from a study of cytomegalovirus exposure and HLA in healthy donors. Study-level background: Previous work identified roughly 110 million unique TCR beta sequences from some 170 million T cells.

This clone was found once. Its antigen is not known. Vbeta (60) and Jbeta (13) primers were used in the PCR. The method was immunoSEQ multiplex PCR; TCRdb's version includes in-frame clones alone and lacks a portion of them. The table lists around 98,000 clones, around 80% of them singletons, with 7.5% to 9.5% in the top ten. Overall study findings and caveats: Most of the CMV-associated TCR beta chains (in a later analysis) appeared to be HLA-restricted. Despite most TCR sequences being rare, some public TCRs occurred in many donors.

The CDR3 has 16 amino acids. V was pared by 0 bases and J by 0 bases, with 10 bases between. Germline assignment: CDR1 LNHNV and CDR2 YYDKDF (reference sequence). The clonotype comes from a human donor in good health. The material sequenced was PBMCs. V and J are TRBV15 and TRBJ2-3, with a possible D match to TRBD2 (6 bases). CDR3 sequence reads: CATSRERGYSTDTQYF. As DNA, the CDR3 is TGTGCCACCAGCAGAGAGCGGGGTTATAGCACAGATACGCAGTATTTT.